Below, 30 T cell receptor beta chains from the same sample are listed, as sequenced in a study of CD8+ T cells in alopecia areata. cDNA serving as the sequencing template came from extracted, reverse transcribed RNA. Method: immunoSEQ multiplex PCR; TCRdb's copy keeps in-frame clones and lacks some. The table shows some 170,000 clones, with about 54% occurring only once. Stated treatment: oral pan-JAK inhibitor, 5-10 mg twice daily. The sequencing here drew on CD4+ T cells sorted from blood, taken between weeks 55 and 70, from a patient treated with tofacitinib. All receptors come from a human donor with alopecia areata.

The chain recombines TRBV5-1 with TRBJ2-2; no definite D call. CDR3 size: 15 residues. Trimming removed 0 bases from V and 3 bases from J, with 9 bases in between. CDR1 is SGHRS, CDR2 YFSETQ, per germline. CDR3 sequence (DNA): TGCGCCAGCAGCTTGGCGGCGCAGGACACCGGGGAGCTGTTTTTT. Its translation is CASSLAAQDTGELFF.

The V and J genes are TRBV18 and TRBJ2-1; 7 positions match TRBD1. Losses at the gene ends were 4 bases for V and 6 bases for J; bases not matched to a gene: 12. CDR1 is KGHSH and CDR2 is LQKENI in the germline V gene. The CDR3 is 16 residues long. The CDR3 protein is CASSLAPGGLSNEQFF. The DNA of the CDR3 is TGTGCCAGCTCACTCGCGCCAGGGGGTTTGAGCAATGAGCAGTTCTTC. The complete variable domain, with remaining parts taken from reference TRBV18 and TRBJ2-1, reads NAGVMQNPRHLVRRRGQEARLRCSPMKGHSHVYWYRQLPEEGLKFMVYLQKENIIDESGMPKERFSAEFPKEGPSILRIQQVVRGDSAAYFCASSLAPGGLSNEQFFGPGTRLTVL.

The chain recombines TRBV10-2 with TRBJ2-2, with 10 positions matching TRBD2. The CDR3 is made up of 16 amino acids. Germline CDR1 is WSHSY and CDR2 is SAAADI. The ends lost 6 bases at V and 5 bases at J; junction bases unmatched: 9. This chain's CDR3 is CASRYSGGARTGELFF. Written as DNA, the CDR3 is TGCGCCAGCAGATACAGCGGGGGGGCAAGGACCGGGGAGCTGTTTTTT.

This clone counts as medium-sized. Written as DNA, the CDR3 is TGTGCCACCAGCGAGTGGGGTAATCAGCCCCAGCATTTT. This gives the protein CATSEWGNQPQHF. V usage is TRBV15 and J usage is TRBJ1-5, with D unresolved. V shed 5 bases and J shed 4 bases, with 9 bases lying between them. The germline V gene has CDR1 LNHNV and CDR2 YYDKDF (reference sequence). The CDR3 is made up of 13 amino acids.

CDR3 residues: CASSLVVGLLQETQYF. The CDR3 nucleotides are TGTGCCAGCAGCTTGGTGGTGGGACTTCTCCAAGAGACCCAGTACTTC. The V and J genes are TRBV5-8 and TRBJ2-5, with TRBD2 as a possible D gene (6 bases). The CDR3 is made up of 16 amino acids. V was pared by 0 bases and J by 1 base, with 13 bases between. Germline values: CDR1 SGHTS, CDR2 YDEGEE.

This rearrangement joins TRBV15 to TRBJ2-7; 9 bases agree with TRBD1. Germline V gives CDR1 LNHNV, CDR2 YYDKDF (reference sequence). The CDR3 sequence is 15 residues long. Trimming at V came to 0 bases and at J to 4 bases, leaving 4 bases not matched to a gene. The CDR3 spells CATSRDLGTGYEQYF. CDR3 coding DNA: TGTGCCACCAGCAGAGATCTTGGGACAGGGTACGAGCAGTACTTC.

This chain uses TRBV6-5 with TRBJ2-5, with 7 bases identical to TRBD1. V lost 5 bases, J lost 10 bases, and 10 bases stayed unmatched. The length of the CDR3 is 13 residues. Germline V gives CDR1 MNHEY, CDR2 SVGAGI. In DNA form, the CDR3 reads TGTGCCAGCAGTCCGGGACAGACCATGGACCAGTACTTC. This encodes CASSPGQTMDQYF.

This clone turned up a few times. The chain joins TRBV5-1 to TRBJ1-1; 7 nucleotides line up with TRBD1. The CDR3 loop spans 16 amino acids. The V gene's germline CDR1 is SGHRS and CDR2 YFSETQ. With V trimmed by 4 bases and J by 0 bases, 9 bases remained unmatched. CDR3 coding DNA: TGCGCCAGCAGCCGTACCGAACAGGGGATGAACACTGAAGCTTTCTTT. The encoded protein is CASSRTEQGMNTEAFF.

This clone came up many times. The CDR3 is CATRSRWLAGDNEQFF. As DNA, the CDR3 is TGTGCCACCCGCTCGAGGTGGCTAGCGGGGGACAATGAGCAGTTCTTC. V usage is TRBV2 and J usage is TRBJ2-1; 10 nucleotides match TRBD2. Germline CDR1 reads SNHLY; CDR2 reads FYNNEI. With V trimmed by 10 bases and J by 5 bases, 14 bases remained unmatched. The CDR3 extends over 16 amino acids.

This clone was observed a single time. The genes are TRBV2 and TRBJ2-5; tentatively, D is TRBD1 (5 bases). The CDR3 contains 15 residues. V lost 8 bases, J lost 5 bases, and 21 bases lay in between. CDR1 is SNHLY, CDR2 FYNNEI, per germline. The CDR3 loop reads CASGFRTLVEETQYF. The CDR3 DNA is TGTGCCAGCGGGTTCAGGACACTCGTAGAGGAGACCCAGTACTTC.

J is TRBJ2-7 and V is TRBV7-3; D call uncertain. The V end lost 1 base, the J end lost 2 bases, and 12 bases lay between the germline ends. The CDR3 has 15 residues. Germline values: CDR1 SGHTA, CDR2 FQGTGA. CDR3 sequence reads: CASSLKPGDTYEQYF. CDR3 bases: TGTGCCAGCAGCTTAAAGCCCGGCGACACCTACGAGCAGTACTTC. Looking up the rest from reference TRBV7-3 and TRBJ2-7 gives the full variable domain: GAGVSQTPSNKVTEKGKYVELRCDPISGHTALYWYRQSLGQGPEFLIYFQGTGAADDSGLPNDRFFAVRPEGSVSTLKIQRTERGDSAVYLCASSLKPGDTYEQYFGPGTRLTVT.

This CDR3 reads CAWAPGSYNQPQHF. CDR3 nucleotides: TGTGCCTGGGCACCCGGGTCCTACAATCAGCCCCAGCATTTT. This rearrangement joins TRBV30 to TRBJ1-5; D gene ambiguous. Trimming cost V 5 bases and J 3 bases, with 14 bases left between them. This CDR3 spans 14 amino acids. Looked up from germline, CDR1 is GTSNPN and CDR2 is SVGIG (reference sequence).

This clone was picked up a small number of times. J is TRBJ1-5 and V is TRBV7-2; D gene unclear. Germline assignment: CDR1 SGHTA and CDR2 FQGNSA. Trimming took 6 bases from V and 7 from J, leaving 19 bases between them. CDR3 size: 15 residues. CDR3 nucleotide sequence: TGTGCCAGCAGTCTTAGCATGTGGGGTAGGCAGCCCCAGCATTTT. It codes for CASSLSMWGRQPQHF. Combining the CDR3 with reference TRBV7-2 and TRBJ1-5 gives the whole variable domain GAGVSQSPSNKVTEKGKDVELRCDPISGHTALYWYRQSLGQGLEFLIYFQGNSAPDKSGLPSDRFSAERTGGSVSTLTIQRTQQEDSAVYLCASSLSMWGRQPQHFGDGTRLSIL.

This chain joins TRBV30 and TRBJ1-5; D gene ambiguous. This CDR3 comprises 14 residues. With 0 bases removed from V and 5 bases from J, the gap between germline ends came to 11 bases. The germline V gene has CDR1 GTSNPN and CDR2 SVGIG (reference sequence). As DNA, the CDR3 is TGTGCCTGGAGTGTAATGGCCTGGGATCAGCCCCAGCATTTT. It yields the protein CAWSVMAWDQPQHF.

V is TRBV4-1 and J is TRBJ1-2, with D uncertain. The CDR3 loop spans 13 amino acids. V lost 0 bases to trimming and J lost 4 bases, with 6 bases between them. Germline loops: CDR1 MGHRA, CDR2 YSYEKL. In DNA, the CDR3 is TGCGCCAGCAGCCAAGATGCAGGCTATGGCTACACCTTC. It translates to CASSQDAGYGYTF.

The chain has TRBV6-5 and TRBJ1-1, with a weak D call TRBD1 (6 bases). V dropped 7 bases and J dropped 8 bases, with 23 bases sitting between them. This CDR3 is 15 amino acids long. Germline CDR1 and CDR2: MNHEY and SVGAGI. Here the CDR3 DNA reads TGTGCCAGCATCCTGACTGACAGGAGACCCGCGGAAGCTTTCTTT. This sequence encodes CASILTDRRPAEAFF.

V gene TRBV29-1 combines with J gene TRBJ2-5; 10 bases match TRBD1. The J call may be wrong; the DNA end is better matched by TRBJ2-7. The length of the CDR3 is 13 residues. The germline gives CDR1 SQVTM, CDR2 ANQGSEA. CDR3 sequence: CSVLRDRGHEQYF. As DNA, the CDR3 is TGCAGCGTCCTCCGGGACAGGGGCCACGAGCAGTACTTC.

The rearrangement joins TRBV25-1 to TRBJ1-4; 8 bases map to TRBD1. The CDR3 is 14 residues long. V gave up 6 bases and J gave up 7 bases; unmatched junction bases: 7. Germline CDR1 MGHDK, CDR2 SYGVNS. CDR3 residues: CASSPDRDAEKLFF. CDR3 nucleotides: TGTGCCAGCAGCCCGGACAGGGACGCTGAAAAACTGTTTTTT. The full variable domain, its missing parts supplied by reference TRBV25-1 and TRBJ1-4, is EADIYQTPRYLVIGTGKKITLECSQTMGHDKMYWYQQDPGMELHLIHYSYGVNSTEKGDLSSESTVSRIRTEHFPLTLESARPSHTSQYLCASSPDRDAEKLFFGSGTQLSVL.

The chain is built from TRBV19 and TRBJ2-2; either TRBD1 or TRBD2 may fit D (6 bases each). Germline V gene sequence: CDR1 LNHDA, CDR2 SQIVND (reference sequence). The CDR3 runs to 17 residues. The V end was cut by 5 bases, the J end by 3 bases, with 19 bases between. This CDR3 is CASSHQQGRLYTGELFF. CDR3 DNA: TGTGCCAGTAGTCACCAGCAGGGGAGGTTGTACACCGGGGAGCTGTTTTTT.

J is TRBJ1-2 and V is TRBV30; D is uncertain. With 5 bases removed from V and 4 bases from J, the gap between germline ends came to 17 bases. The CDR3 loop spans 14 amino acids. Germline V gene data show CDR1 as GTSNPN and CDR2 as SVGIG (reference sequence). The CDR3 DNA is TGTGCCTGGTTCCGAAGTCTGACTACCTATGGCTACACCTTC. As protein: CAWFRSLTTYGYTF.

V gene TRBV18 combines with J gene TRBJ2-5; no firm D call. Trimming left V 0 bases short and J 1 base short, with 12 bases between. The CDR3 has 16 residues. Looked up from germline, CDR1 is KGHSH and CDR2 is LQKENI. The CDR3 loop is CASSPPWQKLQETQYF. In nucleotides, the CDR3 is TGTGCCAGCTCACCACCGTGGCAGAAGCTCCAAGAGACCCAGTACTTC.

This clone was seen only a few times. This chain links TRBV2 with TRBJ1-1; maybe TRBD1 (6 bases). Trimming cost V 1 base and J 3 bases, with 21 bases left between them. The CDR3 is made up of 18 amino acids. CDR1 and CDR2 from the germline V gene are SNHLY and FYNNEI. The CDR3 region has the DNA TGTGCCAGCAGTGAAGGGGACACCTCGCGGTTGCGGGACACTGAAGCTTTCTTT. It translates to CASSEGDTSRLRDTEAFF.

The chain has TRBV15 and TRBJ2-1; D might be TRBD1 (6 bases). Germline lookup yields CDR1 LNHNV and CDR2 YYDKDF (reference sequence). The CDR3 totals 15 residues. The V gene lost 8 bases and the J gene lost 6 bases, with 20 bases spanning the gap. CDR3 sequence: CATEGDLTRSNEQFF. The CDR3 DNA sequence: TGTGCCACCGAGGGGGATCTCACGCGGAGCAATGAGCAGTTCTTC.

This chain uses TRBV5-1 with TRBJ1-5, with TRBD1 matching 7 bases. In germline, CDR1 is SGHRS, CDR2 YFSETQ. The V segment lost 0 bases and the J segment 5 bases; nucleotides outside the gene matches: 5. The CDR3 contains 15 residues. In DNA, the CDR3 is TGCGCCAGCAGCTTGGGGGACAGCATTGATCAGCCCCAGCATTTT. It is translated as CASSLGDSIDQPQHF.

This chain joins TRBV29-1 and TRBJ2-1; the D call may be TRBD1 or TRBD2 (5 bases each). Germline V lookup: CDR1 SQVTM, CDR2 ANQGSEA. There are 14 residues in the CDR3. V was clipped by 5 bases and J by 3 bases, with 14 bases between them. The CDR3 loop is CSVRRDGLYNEQFF. CDR3 nucleotide sequence: TGCAGCGTTCGAAGGGACGGACTCTACAATGAGCAGTTCTTC.

V is TRBV6-1 and J is TRBJ1-6; TRBD1 aligns across 7 bases. Germline-derived CDR1 and CDR2 are MNHNS and SASEGT. V trimming: 7 bases; J trimming: 5 bases; junction bases outside the gene matches: 8. This CDR3 contains 15 residues. CDR3 protein: CASTLRDSDNSPLHF. The CDR3, as DNA: TGTGCCAGCACTCTCCGGGACAGTGATAATTCACCCCTCCACTTT.

This clone was picked up a small number of times. The V call is TRBV4-1, the J call TRBJ1-4; 7 positions match TRBD1. V was pared by 5 bases and J by 6 bases, with 6 bases of the junction left unmatched. CDR3 size: 14 residues. Germline V CDR1 and CDR2: MGHRA, YSYEKL. DNA of the CDR3: TGCGCCAGCAGCTTACAGGGGAGGGATGAAAAACTGTTTTTT. Translating gives CASSLQGRDEKLFF.

The genes are TRBV5-1 and TRBJ2-7; 10 bases agree with TRBD1. Germline assignment: CDR1 SGHRS and CDR2 YFSETQ. This CDR3 is 17 amino acids long. Trimming at V came to 0 bases and at J to 3 bases, leaving 9 bases not matched to a gene. CDR3 coding DNA: TGCGCCAGCAGCTTGGCCCCGGGACAGGGGAATGACTACGAGCAGTACTTC. Translated: CASSLAPGQGNDYEQYF.

This clone was counted a single time. The chain is built from TRBV4-1 and TRBJ1-5; D remains unclear. Germline assignment: CDR1 MGHRA and CDR2 YSYEKL. This CDR3 has 14 amino acids. V was cut by 5 bases and J by 9 bases, with 17 bases left in between. CDR3 coding DNA: TGCGCCAGCAGCAGCACGGACCGAATGCCGCCCCAGCATTTT. Translating it yields CASSSTDRMPPQHF.

This clone has only a few counts. This sequence joins TRBV28 and TRBJ1-2; D is uncertain. Trimming pared 6 bases from V and 3 bases from J, leaving 17 bases between. The CDR3 runs to 15 residues. Germline-derived CDR1 and CDR2 are MDHEN and SYDVKM. The CDR3 DNA reads as TGTGCCAGCAGCCGTAGTTTAGGTCCTGACTATGGCTACACCTTC. Its protein product is CASSRSLGPDYGYTF.